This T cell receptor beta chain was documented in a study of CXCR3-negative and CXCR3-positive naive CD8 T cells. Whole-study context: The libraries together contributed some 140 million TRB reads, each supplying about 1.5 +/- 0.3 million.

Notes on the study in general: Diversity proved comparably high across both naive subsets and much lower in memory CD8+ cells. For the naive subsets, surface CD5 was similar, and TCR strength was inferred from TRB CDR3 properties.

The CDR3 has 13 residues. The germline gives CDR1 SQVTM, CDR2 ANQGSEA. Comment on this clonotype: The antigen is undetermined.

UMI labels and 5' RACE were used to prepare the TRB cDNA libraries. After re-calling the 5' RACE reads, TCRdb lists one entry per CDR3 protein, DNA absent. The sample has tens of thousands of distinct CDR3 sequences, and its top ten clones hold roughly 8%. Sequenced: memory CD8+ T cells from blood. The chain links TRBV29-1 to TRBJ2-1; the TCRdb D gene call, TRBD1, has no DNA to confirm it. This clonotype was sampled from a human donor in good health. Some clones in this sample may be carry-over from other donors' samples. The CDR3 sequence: CSAGEIQGNEQFF.